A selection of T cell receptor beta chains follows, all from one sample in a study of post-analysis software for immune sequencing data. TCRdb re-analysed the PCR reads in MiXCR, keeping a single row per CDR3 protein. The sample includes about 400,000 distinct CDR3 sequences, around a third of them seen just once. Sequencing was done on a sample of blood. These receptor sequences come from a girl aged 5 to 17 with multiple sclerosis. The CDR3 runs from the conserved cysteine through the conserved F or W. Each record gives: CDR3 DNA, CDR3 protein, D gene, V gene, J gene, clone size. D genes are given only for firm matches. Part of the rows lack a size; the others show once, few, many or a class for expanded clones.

TGCAGTGCTGTCGACAGGGAGCAGTTCTTC	CSAVDREQFF	NA	TRBV20-1	TRBJ2-1	NA
TGTGCCAGCAGCCACCGGGACAGGGAACTAGCCGGGGAGCTGTTTTTT	CASSHRDRELAGELFF	TRBD1	TRBV4-2	TRBJ2-2	NA
TGCGCCAGCAGCCAGGCCGGGACAGGGTATGGCTACACCTTC	CASSQAGTGYGYTF	TRBD1	TRBV4-1	TRBJ1-2	NA
TGCGCCAGCAGCCAAGAGACGGGCCAGCCCTACGAGCAGTTCTTC	CASSQETGQPYEQFF	NA	TRBV4-3	TRBJ2-1	NA
TGCGCCAGCAGCCAATCAACGACAGGCCTGGATGAAAAACTGTTTTTT	CASSQSTTGLDEKLFF	NA	TRBV4-3	TRBJ1-4	NA
TGTGCCAGCAGGAACATGGATACGCAGTATTTT	CASRNMDTQYF	NA	TRBV6-6	TRBJ2-3	once
TGTGCCTGGAGTGCTCCGGGGCCGCTGGCTTTCTTT	CAWSAPGPLAFF	NA	TRBV30	TRBJ1-1	few
TGTGCCAGCAGCTTAGTGCTAGCGGGGGAGTGGAGCACAGATACGCAGTATTTT	CASSLVLAGEWSTDTQYF	TRBD2	TRBV7-9	TRBJ2-3	NA
TGTGCCAGCAGCCTGACTAGCGGGGGTGAGCAGTTCTTC	CASSLTSGGEQFF	TRBD2	TRBV3-1	TRBJ2-1	NA
TGTGCCAGCAGCTCACCGAGGGTCCCTGAAGCTTTCTTT	CASSSPRVPEAFF	NA	TRBV7-9	TRBJ1-1	many
TGCGCCAGCAGCCAAGCCGGGGCCAACGTCCTGACTTTC	CASSQAGANVLTF	NA	TRBV4-3	TRBJ2-6	NA
TGTGCCAGCAGCAGAAAGGACAGGGGGCACGGCTACACCTTC	CASSRKDRGHGYTF	TRBD1	TRBV7-9	TRBJ1-2	NA
TGTGCCAGCGGTACCGATTCGGGGACCCAGTACTTC	CASGTDSGTQYF	NA	TRBV11-3	TRBJ2-5	NA
TGTGCCAGCAGCCAAACAGGGAACAGCAATCAGCCCCAGCATTTT	CASSQTGNSNQPQHF	NA	TRBV3-1	TRBJ1-5	NA
TGTGCCAGCAGTTACTCGCGGCGCAGCGCAGATACGCAGTATTTT	CASSYSRRSADTQYF	NA	TRBV6-5	TRBJ2-3	NA
TGTGCCAGCAGTTACCAACAGGGGGCCCCTTTGAATGAGCAGTTCTTC	CASSYQQGAPLNEQFF	TRBD1	TRBV6-5	TRBJ2-1	NA
TGTGCCAGCAATCTCCGGGGGCCCCAAGGGGAAAAACTGTTTTTT	CASNLRGPQGEKLFF	NA	TRBV6-1	TRBJ1-4	few